One TCR beta chain is described in this entry. Between the trimmed V and J ends, which lost 5 bases and 3 bases, there was a span of 14 bases. This CDR3 is built from 15 residues. CDR1 and CDR2 from the germline V gene are SGHVS and FNYEAQ. The data belong to a study of T cell changes during pregnancy in multiple sclerosis. Repertoires were generated with immunoSEQ multiplex PCR, while TCRdb's copy carries only in-frame clones and drops some. Among around 40,000 clones listed, 91% were seen once. This chain joins TRBV7-6 and TRBJ1-5; D uncertain. The receptor was isolated from a female donor with multiple sclerosis, enrolled in a pregnancy study. This material consisted of CD8+ T cells from peripheral blood mononuclear cells, taken in the second trimester of pregnancy. The CDR3 DNA reads TGTGCCAGCAGCCGAGGGTCCGGTCCCAATCAGCCCCAGCATTTT. Protein: CASSRGSGPNQPQHF.